This T cell receptor (beta chain) was observed in a study of cytomegalovirus exposure and HLA in healthy donors. At the level of the study: Early released data comprised around 80 million unique TCRs from HLA-typed donors. The study's findings and limits: A later analysis linked a missense DCLRE1C variant to TCR beta V- and J-gene trimming.

On this clone: The target antigen is unknown.

Healthy bone marrow donors supplied every sample. Amplification used 60 Vbeta primers and 13 Jbeta primers. TCRdb keeps only in-frame clones here, not all; method: immunoSEQ multiplex PCR. The table includes about 69,000 clones, 65% to 70% detected once. Germline V lookup: CDR1 WSHSY, CDR2 SAAADI. The CDR3 contains 15 residues. V shed 3 bases and J 3 bases; nucleotides not matched to a gene: 7. The chain links TRBV10-2 to TRBJ2-7; the match to TRBD2 covers 8 bases. The TCR was taken from a male donor in good health and CMV-seropositive. The sample comprised PBMCs. The CDR3 DNA reads as TGCGCCAGCAGTGAAAGAGCGGGAGTGGTCTACGAGCAGTACTTC. As protein: CASSERAGVVYEQYF.